The 9 T cell receptor beta chains in this list originate from one sample, sequenced in a study of T cells expressing NK-cell markers. TCRdb derives one entry per CDR3 protein from the 5' RACE reads, leaving out DNA. The clone table shows about 380,000 distinct CDR3 sequences, with the ten largest holding roughly 5.4%. Input material: blood T cells: a sorted CD56 or NKG2C T cell subset, CD4+ or CD8+ T cells, or bulk PBMC T cells (not recorded which). The receptors stem from a man aged 18 to 69 in good health.

The chain couples TRBV20-1 to TRBJ2-2; absent DNA, TCRdb's TRBD2 call cannot be checked. CDR3 length equals 14 residues. Germline CDR1 DFQATT, CDR2 SNEGSKA (reference sequence). The CDR3 spells CSARGVGGAGELFF.

J is TRBJ2-5 and V is TRBV5-1; the D gene TCRdb calls, TRBD1, cannot be checked with no DNA. This CDR3 is built from 15 residues. In germline, CDR1 is SGHRS, CDR2 YFSETQ. The CDR3 loop is CASSLRGPRGETQYF.

This chain uses TRBV15 with TRBJ1-1; checking the TCRdb D call of TRBD1 is not possible without DNA. Germline CDR1 reads LNHNV; CDR2 reads YYDKDF (reference sequence). The CDR3 totals 16 residues. The CDR3 sequence is CATSRARGRLNTEAFF.

V usage is TRBV20-1 and J usage is TRBJ2-4. The CDR3 totals 12 residues. In germline, CDR1 is DFQATT, CDR2 SNEGSKA (reference sequence). CDR3 loop: CSAREPENIQYF.

The V and J genes are TRBV11-2 and TRBJ2-1. This CDR3 has 14 amino acids. Germline V gives CDR1 SGHAT, CDR2 FQNNGV. The CDR3 sequence: CASSLDLPSNEQFF.

The chain links TRBV6-5 to TRBJ1-5. The germline V gene has CDR1 MNHEY and CDR2 SVGAGI. This CDR3 comprises 17 residues. The chain's CDR3 is CASSYSSRGLVYRPQHF.

V gene TRBV27 combines with J gene TRBJ2-7; the D call from TCRdb, TRBD1, cannot be confirmed without DNA. This CDR3 has 13 amino acids. Per the germline V gene, CDR1 is MNHEY and CDR2 is SMNVEV (reference sequence). The CDR3 loop reads CASLTVVPYEQYF.

The chain joins TRBV12-3 or TRBV12-4 to TRBJ2-1; TCRdb's D gene call, TRBD2, goes unchecked for lack of DNA. The CDR3 has 14 amino acids. CDR3 amino acids: CASSLYGGFNEQFF.

This CDR3 reads CSANLLASINTDTQYF. This sequence joins TRBV20-1 and TRBJ2-3; TCRdb gives TRBD2 as the D gene, but with no DNA this cannot be confirmed. The germline V gene has CDR1 DFQATT and CDR2 SNEGSKA (reference sequence). This CDR3 spans 16 amino acids.